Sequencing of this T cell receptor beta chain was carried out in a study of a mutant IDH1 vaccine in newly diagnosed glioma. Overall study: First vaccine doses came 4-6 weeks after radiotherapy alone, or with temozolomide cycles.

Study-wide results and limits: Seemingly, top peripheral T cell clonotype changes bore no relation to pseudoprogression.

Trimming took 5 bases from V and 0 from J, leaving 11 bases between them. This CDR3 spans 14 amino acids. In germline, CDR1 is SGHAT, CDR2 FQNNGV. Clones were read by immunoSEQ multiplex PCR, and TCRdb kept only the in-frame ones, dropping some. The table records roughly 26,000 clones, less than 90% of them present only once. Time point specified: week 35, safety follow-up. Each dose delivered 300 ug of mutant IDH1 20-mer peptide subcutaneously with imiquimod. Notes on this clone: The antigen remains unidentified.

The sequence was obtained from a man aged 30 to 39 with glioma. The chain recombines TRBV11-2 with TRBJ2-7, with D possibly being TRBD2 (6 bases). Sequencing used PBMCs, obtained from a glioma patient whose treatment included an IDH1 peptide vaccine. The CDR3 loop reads CASSPGLNSYEQYF. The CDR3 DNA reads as TGTGCCAGCAGCCCCGGACTAAACTCCTACGAGCAGTACTTC.